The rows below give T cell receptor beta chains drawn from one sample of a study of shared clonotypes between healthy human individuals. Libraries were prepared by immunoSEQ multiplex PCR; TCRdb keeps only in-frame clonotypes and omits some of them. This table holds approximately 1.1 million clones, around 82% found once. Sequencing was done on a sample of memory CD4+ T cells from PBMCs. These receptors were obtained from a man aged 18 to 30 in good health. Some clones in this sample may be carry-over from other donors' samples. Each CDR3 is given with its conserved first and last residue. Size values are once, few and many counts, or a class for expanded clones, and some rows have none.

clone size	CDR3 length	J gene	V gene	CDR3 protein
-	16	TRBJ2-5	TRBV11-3	CASSQGTGGYQETQYF
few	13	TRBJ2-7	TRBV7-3	CASSPDGSYEQYF
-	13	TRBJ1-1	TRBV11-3	CASSVSGRTEAFF
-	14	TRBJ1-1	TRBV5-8	CASSLRQTNTEAFF
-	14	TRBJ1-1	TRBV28	CAIAAGTLNTEAFF
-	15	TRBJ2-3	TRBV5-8	CASSLYGGNADTQYF
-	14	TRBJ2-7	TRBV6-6	CASSWGAGAYEQYF
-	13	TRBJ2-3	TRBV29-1	CSSRTGVTDTQYF
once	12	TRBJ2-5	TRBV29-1	CSGTSFGETQYF
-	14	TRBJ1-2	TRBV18	CASSPETGTYGYTF
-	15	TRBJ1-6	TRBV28	CASSLEGVYNSPLHF
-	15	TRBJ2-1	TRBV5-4	CASSLAAGWNNEQFF
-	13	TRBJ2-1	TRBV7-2	CASSLGAYNEQFF
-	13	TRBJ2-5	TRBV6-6	CASSYFREETQYF
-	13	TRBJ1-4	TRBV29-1	CSVEGQGTEKLFF
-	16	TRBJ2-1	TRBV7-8	CASSITLAGGGDEQFF
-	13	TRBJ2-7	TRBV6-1	CASSVNQGYEQYF
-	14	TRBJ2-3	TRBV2	CASRGLAGVGTQYF
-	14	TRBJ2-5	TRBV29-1	CSCKGGGEQETQYF
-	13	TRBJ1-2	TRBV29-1	CSASTALNYGYTF
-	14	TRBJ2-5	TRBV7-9	CASSLDGWRVTQYF
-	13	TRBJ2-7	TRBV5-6	CASSSALSYEQYF
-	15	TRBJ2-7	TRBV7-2	CASSQGSGRMYEQYF
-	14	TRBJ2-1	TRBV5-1	CASSYSQPQGEQFF
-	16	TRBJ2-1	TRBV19	CASSIAAATAYNEQFF
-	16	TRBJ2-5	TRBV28	CASSSLPGQIKETQYF
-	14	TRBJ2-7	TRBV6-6	CASSSTRGRYEQYF
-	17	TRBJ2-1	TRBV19	CASSLGTGRKWGNEQFF
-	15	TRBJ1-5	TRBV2	CASSRGQGPNQPQHF
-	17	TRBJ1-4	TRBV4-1	CASSQVIGAGSNEKLFF
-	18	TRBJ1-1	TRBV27	CASSLLGAGAISYTEAFF
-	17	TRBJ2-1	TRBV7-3	CASSLNRAGLSYNEQFF
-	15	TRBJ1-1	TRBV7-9	CASTPGGTTNTEAFF
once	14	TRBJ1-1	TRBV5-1	CASRSGGGNTEAFF
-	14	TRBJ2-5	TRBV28	CASSLSGAQETQYF
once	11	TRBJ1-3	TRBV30	CAWSAGNTIYF
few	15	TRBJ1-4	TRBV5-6	CASSSHYQTGEKLFF
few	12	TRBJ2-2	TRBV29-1	CSVGFRTGELFF
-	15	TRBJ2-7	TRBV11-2	CASSDIWRPTYEQYF
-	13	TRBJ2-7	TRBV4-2	CASSQPRGPEQYF
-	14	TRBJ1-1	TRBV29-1	CSVESGQTNTEAFF
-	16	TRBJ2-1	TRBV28	CASSTQRTSGSNEQFF
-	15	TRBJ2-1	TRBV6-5	CASSRTSGYYNEQFF
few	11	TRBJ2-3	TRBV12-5	CASGSTDTQYF
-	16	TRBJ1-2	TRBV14	CASSLRQGPGGYGYTF
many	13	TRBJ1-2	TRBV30	CAWVTGGYYGYTF
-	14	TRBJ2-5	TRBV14	CASSRFGQWETQYF